This TCR beta chain comes out of a study of identical twins. This clonotype was recorded at least ten times. The V gene's germline CDR1 is SGHAT and CDR2 FQNNGV. The length of the CDR3 is 15 residues. V shed 4 bases, J shed 9 bases, and the junction held 7 bases outside the gene matches. One entry per CDR3 protein results from TCRdb running MiXCR on the 5' RACE reads. Here the sample spans some 690,000 distinct CDR3 sequences, 21% being singletons. These same data were also listed under a study on T cells expressing NK-cell markers. As that study records: In a handful of donors, dominant NKG2C+ clonotypes were roughly 1.0-8% of CD8+ T cells.

Source material: PBMCs. The TCR sequence derives from a woman under 30 in good health. This sequence joins TRBV11-2 and TRBJ2-3; 13 bases line up with TRBD2. The CDR3 reads CASSSGTSGVPTQYF. The CDR3 coding sequence is TGTGCCAGCAGCTCCGGGACTAGCGGGGTCCCCACGCAGTATTTT.